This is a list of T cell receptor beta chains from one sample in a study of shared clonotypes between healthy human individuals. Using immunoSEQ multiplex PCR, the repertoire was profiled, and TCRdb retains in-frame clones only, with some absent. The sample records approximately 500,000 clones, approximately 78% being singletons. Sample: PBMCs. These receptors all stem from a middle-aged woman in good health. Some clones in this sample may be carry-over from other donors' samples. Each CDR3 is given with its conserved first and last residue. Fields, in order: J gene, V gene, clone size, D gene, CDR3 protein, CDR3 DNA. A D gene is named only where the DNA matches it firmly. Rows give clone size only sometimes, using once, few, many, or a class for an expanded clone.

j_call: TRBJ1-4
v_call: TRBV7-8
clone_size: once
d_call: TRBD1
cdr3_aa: CASKFDRGGEKLFF
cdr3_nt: TGTGCCAGCAAATTTGACAGGGGCGGCGAAAAACTGTTTTTT

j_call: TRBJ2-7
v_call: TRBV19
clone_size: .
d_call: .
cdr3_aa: CASSLPLARRSEQYF
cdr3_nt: TGTGCCAGTAGTTTACCCCTAGCTCGGAGGAGCGAGCAGTACTTC

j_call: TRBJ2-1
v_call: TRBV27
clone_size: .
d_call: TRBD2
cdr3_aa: CASSLSGDFLQFF
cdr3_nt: TGTGCCAGCAGTTTAAGCGGGGACTTTTTGCAGTTCTTC

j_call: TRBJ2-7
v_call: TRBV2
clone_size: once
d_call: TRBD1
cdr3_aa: CASSRQGPTYEQYF
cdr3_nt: TGTGCCAGCAGCCGACAGGGACCCACCTACGAGCAGTACTTC

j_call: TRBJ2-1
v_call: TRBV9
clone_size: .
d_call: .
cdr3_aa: CASSVSSATTYNEQFF
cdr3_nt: TGTGCCAGCAGCGTATCTAGCGCCACTACCTACAATGAGCAGTTCTTC

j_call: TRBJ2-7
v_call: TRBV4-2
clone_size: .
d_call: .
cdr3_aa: CASSQDYEQYF
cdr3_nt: TGTGCCAGCAGCCAAGACTACGAGCAGTACTTC

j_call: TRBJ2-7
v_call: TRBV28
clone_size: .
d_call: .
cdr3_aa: CASRGGASIQDLYEQYF
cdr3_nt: TGTGCCAGCAGGGGTGGGGCTAGCATCCAAGACCTCTACGAGCAGTACTTC

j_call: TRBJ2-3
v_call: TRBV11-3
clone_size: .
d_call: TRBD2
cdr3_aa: CASSKREGPTDTQYF
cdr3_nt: TGTGCCAGCAGCAAGCGGGAGGGCCCGACAGATACGCAGTATTTT

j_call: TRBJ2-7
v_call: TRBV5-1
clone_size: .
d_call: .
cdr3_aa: CASSVTTGSYEQYF
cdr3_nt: TGCGCCAGCAGCGTCACGACAGGATCCTACGAGCAGTACTTC

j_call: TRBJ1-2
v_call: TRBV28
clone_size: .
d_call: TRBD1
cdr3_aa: CASSLPWDSGSQGYTF
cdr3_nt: TGTGCCAGCAGCCTCCCTTGGGACAGCGGGTCTCAAGGCTACACCTTC

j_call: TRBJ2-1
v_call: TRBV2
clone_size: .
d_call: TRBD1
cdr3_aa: CASSPGQGFDNEQFF
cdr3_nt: TGTGCCAGCAGTCCGGGACAGGGCTTCGACAATGAGCAGTTCTTC